Following are 25 T cell receptor beta chains from one sample sequenced in a study of T cell responses to AZD1222 COVID-19 vaccine. Here immunoSEQ multiplex PCR was the method, and the copy in TCRdb shows in-frame clones only, minus some. This table holds 150,000 to 200,000 clones, around 93% found once. Source: peripheral blood, taken on day 0 of AZD1222 vaccination. These receptors were taken from an adult in good health.

The chain joins TRBV28 to TRBJ2-7; TRBD1 aligns across 9 bases. The CDR3 is made up of 14 amino acids. Germline CDR1 and CDR2: MDHEN and SYDVKM. V lost 6 bases, J lost 1 base, and 4 bases stayed unmatched. The CDR3 coding sequence is TGTGCCAGCAGGGCCGGGACAGGGTCCTACGAGCAGTACTTC. It yields the protein CASRAGTGSYEQYF.

V and J are TRBV2 and TRBJ2-2, with 8 bases identical to TRBD2. The CDR3 runs to 13 residues. Trimming at V came to 10 bases and at J to 3 bases, leaving 4 bases not matched to a gene. CDR1 and CDR2 from the germline V gene are SNHLY and FYNNEI. The CDR3 DNA follows: TGTGCCAACAGCGGGAGTTACACCGGGGAGCTGTTTTTT. Translation: CANSGSYTGELFF.

The chain is built from TRBV27 and TRBJ2-1, with D possibly matching TRBD1 (6 bases). The V end lost 2 bases, the J end lost 8 bases, and 22 bases lay between the germline ends. The length of the CDR3 is 17 residues. The germline CDR1 and CDR2 sequences are MNHEY and SMNVEV (reference sequence). DNA of the CDR3: TGTGCCAGCAGTTTACGGGTAGGGGGAGTCAGTGTCCATGAGCAGTTCTTC. The encoded protein is CASSLRVGGVSVHEQFF.

The chain has TRBV24-1 and TRBJ2-3; D might be TRBD2 (5 bases). Trimming took off 4 bases at V and 4 bases at J, with 17 bases between the two ends. Per germline, CDR1 KGHDR and CDR2 SFDVKD. This CDR3 has 16 amino acids. DNA of the CDR3: TGTGCCACCAGTGACCCCGTAGGATTCGGGGCAGATACGCAGTATTTT. It encodes CATSDPVGFGADTQYF.

The rearrangement links TRBV25-1 to TRBJ1-4; D not resolved. With 6 bases removed from V and 3 bases from J, the gap between germline ends came to 8 bases. The CDR3 has 13 amino acids. Germline values: CDR1 MGHDK, CDR2 SYGVNS. The DNA for the CDR3 is TGTGCCAGCAGGGACTACCCTAATGAAAAACTGTTTTTT. Amino acid sequence: CASRDYPNEKLFF.

The gene calls are TRBV2 and TRBJ2-7, with D tentatively TRBD2 (6 bases). The CDR3 length is 15 residues. The V end was cut by 4 bases, the J end by 2 bases, with 15 bases between. Germline CDR1 and CDR2: SNHLY and FYNNEI. The CDR3 is CASSGGTSSTYEQYF. The CDR3 nucleotides read TGTGCCAGCAGTGGCGGGACCTCCAGCACCTACGAGCAGTACTTC.

This chain's CDR3 is CASSQARGTDTQYF. The CDR3 nucleotides are TGCGCCAGCAGCCAAGCCAGGGGCACAGATACGCAGTATTTT. J is TRBJ2-3 and V is TRBV4-1; tentative D call: TRBD1 (5 bases). The CDR3 covers 14 residues. Trimming pared 1 base from V and 1 base from J, leaving 6 bases between. Per germline, CDR1 MGHRA and CDR2 YSYEKL.

The chain uses TRBV6-1 and TRBJ1-2; possible D gene TRBD1, 5 bases. Between the trimmed V and J ends, which lost 1 base and 2 bases, there was a span of 8 bases. The length of the CDR3 is 14 residues. In germline, CDR1 is MNHNS, CDR2 SASEGT. DNA for the CDR3: TGTGCCAGCAGTGAAGGTTCAGGGAACTATGGCTACACCTTC. Its protein product is CASSEGSGNYGYTF.

V gene TRBV11-2 combines with J gene TRBJ1-5; no clear D. Germline loops: CDR1 SGHAT, CDR2 FQNNGV. CDR3 length: 15 amino acids. V shed 1 base and J shed 0 bases, with 7 bases lying between them. Written as DNA, the CDR3 is TGTGCCAGCAGCTTAGCCGGGGATAGCAATCAGCCCCAGCATTTT. Protein sequence: CASSLAGDSNQPQHF.

The chain joins TRBV29-1 to TRBJ2-2; 9 nucleotides agree with TRBD1. This CDR3 is built from 16 residues. CDR1 is SQVTM, CDR2 ANQGSEA, per germline. V lost 1 base to trimming and J lost 5 bases; unmatched junction nucleotides: 8. In DNA, the CDR3 is TGCAGCGTTGAAGTATTAGGACAGGGGAAGACCGGGGAGCTGTTTTTT. Translating it yields CSVEVLGQGKTGELFF.

Regarding this clone: Possible read error: a much larger clone is one base away. Other DNA sequences from this sample encode an identical CDR3 as well. The chain has TRBV11-2 and TRBJ2-7, with D possibly matching TRBD2 (5 bases). Trimming cost V 5 bases and J 3 bases, with 5 bases left between them. The CDR3 length is 11 residues. The germline gives CDR1 SGHAT, CDR2 FQNNGV. DNA for the CDR3: TGTGCCAGCAGCCGGGGCTACGAGCAGTACTTC. Translation gives CASSRGYEQYF.

The V and J genes are TRBV19 and TRBJ1-5; D is undetermined. Germline lookup yields CDR1 LNHDA and CDR2 SQIVND (reference sequence). V lost 3 bases and J 0 bases, leaving 18 bases between the germline ends. The CDR3 is 18 amino acids. The CDR3 nucleotides read TGTGCCAGTAGTATGATGGTGGCAGGCGTATATAGCAATCAGCCCCAGCATTTT. It encodes CASSMMVAGVYSNQPQHF.

The rearrangement links TRBV21-1 to TRBJ1-5; the table names TRBD1, a call not compared with the DNA. TRBV21-1 is noted as a pseudogene. The CDR3 sequence is 13 residues long. The CDR3 sequence is CASVQAAAQPQHF. Written as DNA, the CDR3 is TGTGCCAGCGTACAGGCGGCGGCCCAGCCCCAGCATTTT.

V is TRBV20-1 and J is TRBJ2-3, with TRBD2 identical over 11 bases. V was clipped by 3 bases and J by 4 bases; unmatched bases: 6. This CDR3 is 15 amino acids long. In germline, CDR1 is DFQATT, CDR2 SNEGSKA (reference sequence). CDR3 protein: CSASRTSGRSDTQYF. The DNA of the CDR3 is TGCAGTGCTAGTCGAACTAGCGGGAGATCAGATACGCAGTATTTT.

This chain connects TRBV27 to TRBJ1-2; TRBD1 matches at 11 bases. Germline loops: CDR1 MNHEY, CDR2 SMNVEV (reference sequence). The CDR3 has 16 amino acids. With 5 bases clipped from V and 7 bases from J, the junction kept 12 bases outside the gene matches. CDR3 sequence: CASSTGQGATRAGYTF. The DNA for the CDR3 is TGTGCCAGCAGTACCGGACAGGGGGCCACGAGGGCTGGCTACACCTTC.

The V gene is TRBV29-1, the J gene TRBJ2-7; TRBD2 matches 12 bases. V lost 0 bases to trimming and J lost 3 bases; unmatched junction nucleotides: 6. The CDR3 runs 16 residues. CDR1 SQVTM and CDR2 ANQGSEA come from the germline V gene. CDR3 in amino acids: CSVEDSWTSGNYEQYF. CDR3 nucleotides: TGCAGCGTTGAAGATAGTTGGACTAGCGGGAACTACGAGCAGTACTTC.

The rearrangement links TRBV28 to TRBJ2-7; 8 bases are a match to TRBD1. From germline, CDR1 is MDHEN and CDR2 SYDVKM. CDR3 length: 16 amino acids. Trimming cost V 4 bases and J 1 base; bases outside gene matches: 9. The CDR3, as DNA: TGTGCCAGCAGTTCTCCCTTGGACAGGGTGTCCTACGAGCAGTACTTC. Protein sequence: CASSSPLDRVSYEQYF.

This chain links TRBV29-1 with TRBJ1-1; tentatively, D is TRBD1 (6 bases). V was clipped by 7 bases and J by 1 base, with 7 bases between them. Germline V lookup: CDR1 SQVTM, CDR2 ANQGSEA. The CDR3 is 11 residues long. The CDR3, as DNA: TGCAGCGCAGGGGAGAACACTGAAGCTTTCTTT. It translates to CSAGENTEAFF. Combining the CDR3 with reference TRBV29-1 and TRBJ1-1 gives the whole variable domain SAVISQKPSRDICQRGTSLTIQCQVDSQVTMMFWYRQQPGQSLTLIATANQGSEATYESGFVIDKFPISRPNLTFSTLTVSNMSPEDSSIYLCSAGENTEAFFGQGTRLTVV.

The chain employs TRBV11-2 and TRBJ2-3, with D hard to call. Trimming left V 2 bases short and J 0 bases short, with 6 bases between. The CDR3 loop spans 14 amino acids. The germline V gene encodes CDR1 SGHAT and CDR2 FQNNGV. The CDR3 spells CASSLFRSTDTQYF. CDR3 in DNA: TGTGCCAGCAGCTTATTCCGGAGCACAGATACGCAGTATTTT.

The chain carries TRBV28 and TRBJ1-5, with D perhaps TRBD1 (6 bases). Germline V gene lookup returns CDR1 MDHEN and CDR2 SYDVKM. The CDR3 loop spans 17 amino acids. V was cut by 5 bases and J by 5 bases, with 22 bases left in between. The CDR3 region is CASSPTQGLRRDQPQHF. CDR3 in DNA: TGTGCCAGCAGTCCAACACAGGGACTTCGGAGGGATCAGCCCCAGCATTTT.

The rearrangement uses TRBV2 and TRBJ1-2, with TRBD1 as a possible D gene (5 bases). CDR1 and CDR2 from the germline V gene are SNHLY and FYNNEI. The V and J ends lost 3 bases and 6 bases respectively, with 14 bases between them. This CDR3 has 14 amino acids. CDR3 region: CASSDGDALNGYTF. The CDR3 coding sequence is TGTGCCAGCAGTGACGGGGACGCCCTTAATGGCTACACCTTC.

This sequence joins TRBV6-5 and TRBJ2-7; 7 nucleotides agree with TRBD1. Germline assignment: CDR1 MNHEY and CDR2 SVGAGI. V lost 2 bases, J lost 2 bases, and 3 bases stayed unmatched. The length of the CDR3 is 14 residues. The CDR3 region has the DNA TGTGCCAGCAGTTACCTGGGACAGACCTACGAGCAGTACTTC. Its protein product is CASSYLGQTYEQYF.

The V call is TRBV5-6, the J call TRBJ1-2; TRBD1 is a possible D gene (6 bases). CDR1 is SGHDT, CDR2 YYEEEE, per germline. The germline V and J ends were trimmed by 0 bases and 4 bases, with 13 bases remaining between them. The CDR3 is made up of 15 amino acids. CDR3 DNA: TGTGCCAGCAGCTTGGGGGACATTGGCGCCTATGGCTACACCTTC. Amino acids: CASSLGDIGAYGYTF.

As concerns this clone: Other DNA sequences in this specimen translate into the identical CDR3. The chain joins TRBV5-1 to TRBJ1-1, with D perhaps matching TRBD1 (5 bases). The V end was cut by 8 bases, the J end by 1 base, with 12 bases between. Germline values: CDR1 SGHRS, CDR2 YFSETQ. This CDR3 comprises 13 residues. Written as DNA, the CDR3 is TGCGCCAGTAGTCCCGGGGGGAACACTGAAGCTTTCTTT. As protein: CASSPGGNTEAFF.

CDR3 nucleotide sequence: TGTGCCAGCTCGAGAGAGGGGAGTTGGGAGCTGTTTTTT. Protein product: CASSREGSWELFF. The V call is TRBV18, the J call TRBJ2-2; D is perhaps TRBD1 or TRBD2 (5 bases each). V gave up 6 bases and J gave up 9 bases, with 14 bases separating them. The CDR3 is made up of 13 amino acids. Germline CDR1 and CDR2: KGHSH and LQKENI.